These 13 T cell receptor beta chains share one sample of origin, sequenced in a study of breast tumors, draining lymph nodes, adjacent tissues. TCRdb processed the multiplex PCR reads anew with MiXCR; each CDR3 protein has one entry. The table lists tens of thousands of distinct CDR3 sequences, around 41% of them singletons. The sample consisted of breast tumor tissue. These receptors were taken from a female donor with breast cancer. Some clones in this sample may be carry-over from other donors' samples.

The CDR3 loop is CASSVGRYSSGNTIYF. The CDR3 DNA reads TGTGCCAGCAGCGTAGGGCGGTACAGCTCTGGAAACACCATATATTTT. The chain has TRBV9 and TRBJ1-3, with no clear D. The CDR3 contains 16 residues. Germline CDR1 and CDR2: SGDLS and YYNGEE. V shed 0 bases and J shed 0 bases, with 10 bases lying between them.

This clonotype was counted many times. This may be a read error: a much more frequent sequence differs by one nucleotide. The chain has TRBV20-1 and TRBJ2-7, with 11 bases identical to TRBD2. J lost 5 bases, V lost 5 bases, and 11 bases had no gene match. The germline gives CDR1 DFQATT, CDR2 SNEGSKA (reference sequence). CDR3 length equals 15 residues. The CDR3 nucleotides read TGCAGTGCTGTATCGACTAGCGGGGTAGCAAACGAGCAGTACTTC. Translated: CSAVSTSGVANEQYF.

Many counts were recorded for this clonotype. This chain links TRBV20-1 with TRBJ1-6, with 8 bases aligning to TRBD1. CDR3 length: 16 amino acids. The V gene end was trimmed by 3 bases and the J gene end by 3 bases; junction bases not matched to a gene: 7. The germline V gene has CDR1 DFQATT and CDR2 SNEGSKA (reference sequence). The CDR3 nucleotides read TGCAGTGCTAGGGGGGGACAGGCGGTCTATAATTCACCCCTCCACTTT. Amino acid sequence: CSARGGQAVYNSPLHF.

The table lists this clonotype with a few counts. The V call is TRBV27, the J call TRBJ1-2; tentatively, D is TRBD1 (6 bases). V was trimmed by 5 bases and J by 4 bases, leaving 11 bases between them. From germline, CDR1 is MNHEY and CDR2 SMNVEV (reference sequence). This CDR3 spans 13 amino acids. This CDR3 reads CASSPDSGYGYTF. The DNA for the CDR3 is TGTGCCAGCAGTCCGGACAGCGGCTATGGCTACACCTTC.

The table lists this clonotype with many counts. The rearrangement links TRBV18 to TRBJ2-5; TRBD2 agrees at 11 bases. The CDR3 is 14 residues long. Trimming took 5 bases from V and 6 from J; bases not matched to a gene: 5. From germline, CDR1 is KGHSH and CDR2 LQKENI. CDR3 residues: CASSEGLAEKTQYF. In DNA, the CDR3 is TGTGCCAGCTCAGAGGGACTAGCGGAGAAGACCCAGTACTTC.

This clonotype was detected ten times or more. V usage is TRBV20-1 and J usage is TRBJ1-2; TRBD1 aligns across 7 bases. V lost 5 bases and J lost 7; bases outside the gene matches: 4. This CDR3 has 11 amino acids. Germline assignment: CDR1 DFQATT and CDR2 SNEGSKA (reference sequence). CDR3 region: CSAPTGSGYTF. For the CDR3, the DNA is TGCAGTGCTCCGACAGGGTCTGGCTACACCTTC.

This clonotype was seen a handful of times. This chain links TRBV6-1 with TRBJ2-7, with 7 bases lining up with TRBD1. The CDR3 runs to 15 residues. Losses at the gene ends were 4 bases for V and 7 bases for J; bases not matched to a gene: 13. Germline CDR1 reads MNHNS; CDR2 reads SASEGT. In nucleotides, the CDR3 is TGTGCCAGCAGTGTTGCCGAGACAGGGTGGCAAGAGCAGTACTTC. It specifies CASSVAETGWQEQYF.

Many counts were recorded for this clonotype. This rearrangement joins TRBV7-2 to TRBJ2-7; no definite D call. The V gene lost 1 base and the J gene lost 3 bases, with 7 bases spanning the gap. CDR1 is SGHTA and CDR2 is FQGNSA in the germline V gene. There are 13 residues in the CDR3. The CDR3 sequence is CASSLVPGYEQYF. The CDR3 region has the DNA TGTGCCAGCAGCTTAGTTCCCGGCTACGAGCAGTACTTC.

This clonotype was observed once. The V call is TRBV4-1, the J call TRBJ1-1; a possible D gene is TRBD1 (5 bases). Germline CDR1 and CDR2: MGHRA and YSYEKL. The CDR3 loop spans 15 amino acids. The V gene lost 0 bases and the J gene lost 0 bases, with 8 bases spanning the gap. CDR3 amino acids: CASSQEGLLNTEAFF. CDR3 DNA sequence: TGCGCCAGCAGCCAAGAGGGACTGCTGAACACTGAAGCTTTCTTT.

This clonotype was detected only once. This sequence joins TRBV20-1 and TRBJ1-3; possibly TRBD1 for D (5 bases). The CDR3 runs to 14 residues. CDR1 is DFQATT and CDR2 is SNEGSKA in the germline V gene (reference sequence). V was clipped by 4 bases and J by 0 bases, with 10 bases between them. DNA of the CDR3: TGCAGTGCTACCCACAGGCCCTCTGGAAACACCATATATTTT. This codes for CSATHRPSGNTIYF.

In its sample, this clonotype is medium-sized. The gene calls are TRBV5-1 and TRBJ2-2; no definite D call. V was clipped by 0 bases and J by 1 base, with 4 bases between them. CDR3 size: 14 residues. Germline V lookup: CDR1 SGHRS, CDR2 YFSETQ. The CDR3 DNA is TGCGCCAGCAGCTTGGATGGGAACACCGGGGAGCTGTTTTTT. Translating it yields CASSLDGNTGELFF.

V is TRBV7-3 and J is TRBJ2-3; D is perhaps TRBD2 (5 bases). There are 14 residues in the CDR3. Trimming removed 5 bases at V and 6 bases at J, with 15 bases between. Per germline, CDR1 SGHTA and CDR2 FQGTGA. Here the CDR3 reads CASSASGSSDTQYF. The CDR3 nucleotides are TGTGCCAGCAGCGCGAGCGGAAGCTCCGATACGCAGTATTTT.

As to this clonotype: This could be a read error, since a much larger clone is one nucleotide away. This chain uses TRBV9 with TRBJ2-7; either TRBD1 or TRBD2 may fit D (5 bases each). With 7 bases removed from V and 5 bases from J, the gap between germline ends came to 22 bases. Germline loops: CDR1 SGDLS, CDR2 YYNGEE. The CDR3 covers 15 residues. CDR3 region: CASGGQRGVGNEQYF. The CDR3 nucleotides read TGTGCCAGCGGCGGACAAAGAGGTGTCGGGAACGAGCAGTACTTC.